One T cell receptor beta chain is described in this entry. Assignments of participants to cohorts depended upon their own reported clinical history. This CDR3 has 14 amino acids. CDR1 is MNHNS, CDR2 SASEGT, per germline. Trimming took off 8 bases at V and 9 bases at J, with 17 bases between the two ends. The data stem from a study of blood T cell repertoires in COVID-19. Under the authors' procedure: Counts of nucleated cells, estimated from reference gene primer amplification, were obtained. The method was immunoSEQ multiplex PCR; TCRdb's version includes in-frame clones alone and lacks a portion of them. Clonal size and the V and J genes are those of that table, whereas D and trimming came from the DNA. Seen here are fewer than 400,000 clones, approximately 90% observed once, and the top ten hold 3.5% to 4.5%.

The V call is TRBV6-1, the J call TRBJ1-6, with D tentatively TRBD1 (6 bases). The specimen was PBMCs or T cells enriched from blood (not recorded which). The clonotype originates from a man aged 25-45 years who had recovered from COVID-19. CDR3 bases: TGTGCCAGCGCCGGACAGCTTTTTACTTCACCCCTCCACTTT. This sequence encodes CASAGQLFTSPLHF.